Following are 16 T cell receptor beta chains from one sample sequenced in a study of blood T cells in healthy people across ages. The use of a sample-barcoded 5' primer and a J-beta primer mix characterized a second PCR of roughly 6 to 11 cycles. TCRdb independently ran MiXCR on the 5' RACE reads; one entry per CDR3 protein. The sample gives about 640,000 distinct CDR3 sequences, roughly 50% of which show up once; over 35% is in the top ten. What was sequenced was blood. The receptors here all came from a man in his fifties or sixties in good health.

This clonotype was detected ten times or more. This chain uses TRBV7-8 with TRBJ2-1; tentatively, D is TRBD1 or TRBD2 (5 bases each). V was shortened by 5 bases and J by 0 bases, with 17 bases between the two germline ends. The germline gives CDR1 SGHVS, CDR2 FQNEAQ. This CDR3 spans 17 amino acids. The CDR3 protein is CASSPPGQLSSYNEQFF. DNA of the CDR3: TGTGCCAGCAGCCCCCCGGGGCAACTCAGCTCCTACAATGAGCAGTTCTTC.

This clonotype appeared a few times. This chain joins TRBV25-1 and TRBJ2-3; the D gene is possibly TRBD1 (6 bases). V was trimmed by 11 bases and J by 4 bases, leaving 16 bases between them. Per the germline V gene, CDR1 is MGHDK and CDR2 is SYGVNS. The CDR3 totals 13 residues. The CDR3 nucleotides read TGTGCCTCCGCAAGGGCAGGGGCAGATACGCAGTATTTT. Residues: CASARAGADTQYF.

The V gene is TRBV6-1, the J gene TRBJ2-5, with TRBD2 matching over 8 bases. Trimming took 4 bases from V and 0 from J; bases not matched to a gene: 4. The CDR3 has 15 residues. Germline V gene lookup returns CDR1 MNHNS and CDR2 SASEGT. CDR3 residues: CASSVAGGHQETQYF. In DNA form, the CDR3 reads TGTGCCAGCAGTGTCGCGGGGGGTCACCAAGAGACCCAGTACTTC.

This clonotype was observed a handful of times. The CDR3 DNA sequence: TGTGCCAGCAGTACCACAGGGGGCGTAGAGACCCAGTACTTC. Translating it yields CASSTTGGVETQYF. This rearrangement joins TRBV12-3 or TRBV12-4 to TRBJ2-5; 9 positions agree with TRBD1. Losses at the gene ends were 5 bases for V and 4 bases for J; bases not matched to a gene: 5. CDR3 length equals 14 residues.

V is TRBV29-1 and J is TRBJ1-1; D is possibly TRBD1 (5 bases). The length of the CDR3 is 13 residues. V was shortened by 7 bases and J by 1 base, with 13 bases between the two germline ends. Germline V gene lookup returns CDR1 SQVTM and CDR2 ANQGSEA. Here the CDR3 reads CSARAGGNTEAFF. The CDR3, as DNA: TGCAGCGCCAGGGCGGGGGGGAACACTGAAGCTTTCTTT.

J is TRBJ2-7 and V is TRBV6-7; D is tentatively TRBD1 or TRBD2 (5 bases each). TRBV6-7 is recorded as an ORF, its role being uncertain. This CDR3 region has 15 residues. Trimming pared 0 bases from V and 2 bases from J, leaving 11 bases between. CDR3 region: CASSYSRDVPYEQYF. CDR3 bases: TGTGCCAGCAGTTACTCCCGGGACGTCCCCTACGAGCAGTACTTC.

The rearrangement links TRBV28 to TRBJ1-2; 9 positions agree with TRBD1. The CDR3 consists of 15 residues. V trimming: 5 bases; J trimming: 4 bases; junction bases outside the gene matches: 8. Looked up from germline, CDR1 is MDHEN and CDR2 is SYDVKM. Written as DNA, the CDR3 is TGTGCCAGCAGTCGACAGGGGGTAATTGTCTATGGCTACACCTTC. Its protein is CASSRQGVIVYGYTF.

The chain combines TRBV4-1 with TRBJ1-1; D is perhaps TRBD1 (6 bases). Between the trimmed V and J ends, which lost 1 base and 2 bases, there was a span of 11 bases. Germline values: CDR1 MGHRA, CDR2 YSYEKL. This CDR3 spans 15 amino acids. The CDR3 DNA reads as TGCGCCAGCAGCCAAGGCCCGGGGGCTAACACTGAAGCTTTCTTT. This sequence encodes CASSQGPGANTEAFF.

The chain combines TRBV10-3 with TRBJ2-3; 8 positions agree with TRBD2. This CDR3 comprises 15 residues. Germline V CDR1 and CDR2: ENHRY, SYGVKD. Germline trimming cut 3 bases from V and 4 bases from J; bases unmatched to any gene: 6. CDR3 residues: CAISDIGGVSDTQYF. CDR3 nucleotide sequence: TGTGCCATCAGTGACATCGGGGGGGTTTCAGATACGCAGTATTTT.

The V call is TRBV5-6, the J call TRBJ1-2; 7 nucleotides line up with TRBD1. Germline V CDR1 and CDR2: SGHDT, YYEEEE. The trim removed 4 bases at V and 6 bases at J, leaving 9 bases unmatched. The CDR3 totals 14 residues. The CDR3 nucleotides are TGTGCCAGCAGCCTCATCGACAGGGTACATGGCTACACCTTC. The encoded protein is CASSLIDRVHGYTF.

The J gene is TRBJ1-2, the V gene TRBV28; D not certain. V lost 2 bases, J lost 4 bases, and 8 bases lay in between. The germline V gene has CDR1 MDHEN and CDR2 SYDVKM. The CDR3 runs 13 residues. The CDR3 nucleotides read TGTGCCAGCAGTTTACTAACATTCTATGGCTACACCTTC. Protein: CASSLLTFYGYTF.

The CDR3, as DNA: TGTGCCAGCATTACCGGGACAGGGCTCCATGGCTACACCTTC. It is translated as CASITGTGLHGYTF. The genes are TRBV2 and TRBJ1-2, with 9 bases identical to TRBD1. The CDR3 contains 14 residues. Germline CDR1 SNHLY, CDR2 FYNNEI. With 7 bases clipped from V and 6 bases from J, the junction kept 9 bases outside the gene matches.

The chain uses TRBV7-9 and TRBJ1-5, with D perhaps TRBD1 (6 bases). Trimming cost V 1 base and J 2 bases, with 15 bases left between them. The germline V gene has CDR1 SEHNR and CDR2 FQNEAQ (reference sequence). This CDR3 is built from 17 residues. The CDR3 spells CASSLVKGGIGNQPQHF. Written as DNA, the CDR3 is TGTGCCAGCAGCTTAGTCAAGGGGGGCATTGGCAATCAGCCCCAGCATTTT.

In DNA, the CDR3 is TGTGCCAGCAGCTCCCGGGACGGTTATAATTCACCCCTCCACTTT. Residues: CASSSRDGYNSPLHF. V usage is TRBV5-6 and J usage is TRBJ1-6; D may be TRBD1 (5 bases). The V end was cut by 3 bases, the J end by 4 bases, with 11 bases between. CDR3 length equals 15 residues. CDR1 SGHDT and CDR2 YYEEEE come from the germline V gene.

The chain couples TRBV6-5 to TRBJ2-3; D not certain. The germline CDR1 and CDR2 sequences are MNHEY and SVGAGI. Trimming took 2 bases from V and 5 from J, leaving 8 bases between them. This CDR3 has 13 amino acids. The CDR3 loop reads CASSYARIDTQYF. Written as DNA, the CDR3 is TGTGCCAGCAGTTACGCAAGAATAGATACGCAGTATTTT.

In nucleotides, the CDR3 is TGTGCCAGCAGCTTCGGACTAGCGGGGGTGTATGAGCAGTTCTTC. This codes for CASSFGLAGVYEQFF. The V gene is TRBV11-2, the J gene TRBJ2-1, with TRBD2 identical over 13 bases. Germline CDR1 and CDR2: SGHAT and FQNNGV. V lost 3 bases, J lost 8 bases, and 4 bases stayed unmatched. The CDR3 covers 15 residues.